The text below deals with one TCR beta chain. The antigen is unknown. The CDR3 length is 17 residues. CDR1 LNHNV and CDR2 YYDKDF come from the germline V gene (reference sequence). The V end lost 3 bases, the J end lost 0 bases, and 15 bases lay between the germline ends. Sequencing was at survey level. Each sample received Survey-level depth of up to 500,000 reads. Profiled with immunoSEQ multiplex PCR; TCRdb holds only in-frame clones, not every one. The sample includes tens of thousands of clones, roughly 70% of them seen just once. One to two pinch biopsies were taken from the rectum during colonoscopy. This entry belongs to a study of pediatric ulcerative colitis. Overall study results and limits: Blood-rectal clonal overlap within each person was significantly higher in ulcerative colitis patients than controls.

Sequencing was done on a sample of gut tissue. The chain employs TRBV15 and TRBJ1-5; weak D call: TRBD1 (5 bases). The TCR originated in a boy aged 5-17 years with severe ulcerative colitis. The CDR3 nucleotides read TGTGCCACCAGCAGTTGGGGGGTCCACTATAGCAATCAGCCCCAGCATTTT. The encoded protein is CATSSWGVHYSNQPQHF.